The subject of this entry is one T cell receptor beta chain. The data stem from a study of control samples from healthy donors and cancer patients. Assay used: immunoSEQ multiplex PCR; TCRdb lists only in-frame clones, some missing. The profile covers tens of thousands of clones, with around 87% appearing a single time and 9.5% to 15% taken by the ten largest. The germline V and J ends were trimmed by 0 bases and 9 bases, with 9 bases remaining between them. CDR1 SGHTA and CDR2 FQGTGA come from the germline V gene. There are 13 residues in the CDR3. The source of this sequence is a woman aged 60-70 years with lung cancer. The rearrangement uses TRBV7-3 and TRBJ2-1; a possible D gene is TRBD1 (6 bases). The sequenced material came from PBMCs. The CDR3 bases are TGTGCCAGCAGCTTAACGTTAGGGGGTGAGCAGTTCTTC. Translating it yields CASSLTLGGEQFF.